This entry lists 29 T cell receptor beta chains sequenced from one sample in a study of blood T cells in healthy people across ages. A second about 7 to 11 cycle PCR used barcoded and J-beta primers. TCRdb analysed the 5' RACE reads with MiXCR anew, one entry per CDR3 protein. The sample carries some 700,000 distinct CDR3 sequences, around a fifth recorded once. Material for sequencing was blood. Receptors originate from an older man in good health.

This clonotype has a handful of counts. CDR3 sequence: CASGSTSYEQYV. Here the CDR3 DNA reads TGTGCCAGCGGGTCTACCTCCTACGAGCAGTACGTC. J is TRBJ2-7 and V is TRBV2; D uncertain. CDR1 is SNHLY, CDR2 FYNNEI, per germline. V gave up 8 bases and J gave up 0 bases, with 8 bases separating them. There are 12 residues in the CDR3.

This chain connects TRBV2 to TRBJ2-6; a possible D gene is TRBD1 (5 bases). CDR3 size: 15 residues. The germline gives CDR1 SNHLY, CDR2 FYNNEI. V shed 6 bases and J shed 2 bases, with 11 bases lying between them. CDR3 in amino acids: CASRPPGTGANVLTF. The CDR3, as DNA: TGTGCCAGCAGGCCCCCAGGGACTGGGGCCAACGTCCTGACTTTC.

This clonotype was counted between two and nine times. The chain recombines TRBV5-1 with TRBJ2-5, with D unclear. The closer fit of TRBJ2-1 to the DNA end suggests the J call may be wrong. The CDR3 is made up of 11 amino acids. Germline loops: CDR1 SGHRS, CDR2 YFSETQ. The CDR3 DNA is TGCGCCAGCAGCTTAATAACTGAGCAGTTCTTC. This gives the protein CASSLITEQFF.

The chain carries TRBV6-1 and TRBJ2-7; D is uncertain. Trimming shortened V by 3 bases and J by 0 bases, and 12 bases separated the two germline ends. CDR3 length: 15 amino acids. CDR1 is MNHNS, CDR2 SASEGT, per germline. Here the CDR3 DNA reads TGTGCCAGCAGTGACCAGCCGTTGAGCTCCTACGAGCAGTACTTC. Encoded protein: CASSDQPLSSYEQYF.

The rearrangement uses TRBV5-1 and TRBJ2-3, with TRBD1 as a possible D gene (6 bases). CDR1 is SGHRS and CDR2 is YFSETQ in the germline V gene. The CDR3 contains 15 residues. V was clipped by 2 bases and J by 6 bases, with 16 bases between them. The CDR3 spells CASSFGRGVSDTQYF. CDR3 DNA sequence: TGCGCCAGCAGCTTCGGCAGGGGTGTCTCGGATACGCAGTATTTT. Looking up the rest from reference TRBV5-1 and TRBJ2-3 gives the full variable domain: KAGVTQTPRYLIKTRGQQVTLSCSPISGHRSVSWYQQTPGQGLQFLFEYFSETQRNKGNFPGRFSGRQFSNSRSEMNVSTLELGDSALYLCASSFGRGVSDTQYFGPGTRLTVL.

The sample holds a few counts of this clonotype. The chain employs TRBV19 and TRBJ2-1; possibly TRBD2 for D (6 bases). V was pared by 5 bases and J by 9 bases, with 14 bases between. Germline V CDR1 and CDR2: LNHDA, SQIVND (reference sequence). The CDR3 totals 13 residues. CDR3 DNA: TGTGCCAGTAGTGGTCAGCCGGAGGGTGAGCAGTTCTTC. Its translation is CASSGQPEGEQFF.

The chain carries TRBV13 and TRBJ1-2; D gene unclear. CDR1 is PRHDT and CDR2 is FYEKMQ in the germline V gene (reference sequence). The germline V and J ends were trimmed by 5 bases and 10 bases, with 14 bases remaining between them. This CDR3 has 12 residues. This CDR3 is CASSKRAGNYTF. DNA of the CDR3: TGTGCCAGCAGCAAACGGGCGGGAAACTACACCTTC.

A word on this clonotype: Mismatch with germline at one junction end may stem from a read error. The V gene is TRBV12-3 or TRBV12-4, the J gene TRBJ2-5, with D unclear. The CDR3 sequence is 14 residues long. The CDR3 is CASSPQLKQETQCF. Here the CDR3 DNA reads TGTGCCAGCAGTCCCCAGCTGAAGCAAGAGACCCAGTGCTTC.

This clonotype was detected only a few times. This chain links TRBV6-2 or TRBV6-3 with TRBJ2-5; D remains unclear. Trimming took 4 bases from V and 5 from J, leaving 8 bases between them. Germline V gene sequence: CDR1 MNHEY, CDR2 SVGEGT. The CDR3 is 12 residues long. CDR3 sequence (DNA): TGTGCCAGCAGTTCAATGAGGGAGACCCAGTACTTC. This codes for CASSSMRETQYF.

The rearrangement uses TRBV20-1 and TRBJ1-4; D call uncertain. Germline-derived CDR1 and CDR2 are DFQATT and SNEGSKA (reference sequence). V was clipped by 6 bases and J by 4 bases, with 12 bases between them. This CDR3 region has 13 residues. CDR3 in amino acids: CSAKNKYNEKLFF. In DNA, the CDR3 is TGCAGTGCAAAGAACAAATATAATGAAAAACTGTTTTTT.

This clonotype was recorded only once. The CDR3 sequence is CASRPDGSPQPQHF. The CDR3 DNA is TGCGCCAGCAGACCTGACGGCAGCCCTCAGCCCCAGCATTTT. The chain combines TRBV5-1 with TRBJ1-5, with no clear D. Looked up from germline, CDR1 is SGHRS and CDR2 is YFSETQ. Between the trimmed V and J ends, which lost 5 bases and 6 bases, there was a span of 15 bases. The length of the CDR3 is 14 residues.

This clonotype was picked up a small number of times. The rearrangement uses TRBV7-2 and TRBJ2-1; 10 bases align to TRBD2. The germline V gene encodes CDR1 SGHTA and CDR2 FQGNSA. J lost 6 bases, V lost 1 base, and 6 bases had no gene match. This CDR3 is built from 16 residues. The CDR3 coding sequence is TGTGCCAGCAGCTTAGGGATAGCGGGGGGCTTCAATGAGCAGTTCTTC. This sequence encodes CASSLGIAGGFNEQFF. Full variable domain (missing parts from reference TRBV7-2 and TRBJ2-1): GAGVSQSPSNKVTEKGKDVELRCDPISGHTALYWYRQSLGQGLEFLIYFQGNSAPDKSGLPSDRFSAERTGGSVSTLTIQRTQQEDSAVYLCASSLGIAGGFNEQFFGPGTRLTVL.

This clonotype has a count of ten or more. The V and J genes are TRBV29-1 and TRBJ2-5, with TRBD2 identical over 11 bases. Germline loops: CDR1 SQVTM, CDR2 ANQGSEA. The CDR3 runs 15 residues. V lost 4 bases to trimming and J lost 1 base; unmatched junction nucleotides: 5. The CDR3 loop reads CSVALAGGTQETQYF. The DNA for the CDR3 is TGCAGCGTTGCTCTAGCGGGGGGAACCCAAGAGACCCAGTACTTC.

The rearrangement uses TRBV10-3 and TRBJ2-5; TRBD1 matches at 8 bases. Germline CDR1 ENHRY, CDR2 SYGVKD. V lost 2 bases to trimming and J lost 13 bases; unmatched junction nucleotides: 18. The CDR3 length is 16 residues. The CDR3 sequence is CAISEEGDRLLKGLYF. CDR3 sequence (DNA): TGTGCCATCAGTGAGGAGGGGGACAGGCTCCTTAAGGGCCTGTACTTC.

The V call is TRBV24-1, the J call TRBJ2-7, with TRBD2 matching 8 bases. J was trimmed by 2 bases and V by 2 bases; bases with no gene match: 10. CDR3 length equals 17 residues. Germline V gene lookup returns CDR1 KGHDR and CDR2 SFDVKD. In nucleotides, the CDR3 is TGTGCCACCAGTGATTCGAGGGTAGCGGGAACACCCTACGAGCAGTACGTC. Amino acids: CATSDSRVAGTPYEQYV.

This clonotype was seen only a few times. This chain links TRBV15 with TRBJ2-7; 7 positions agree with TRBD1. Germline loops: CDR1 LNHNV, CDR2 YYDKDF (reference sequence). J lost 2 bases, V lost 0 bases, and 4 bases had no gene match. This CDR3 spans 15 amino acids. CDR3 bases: TGTGCCACCAGCAGAGAGAATGACAGGGCCTACGAGCAGTACTTC. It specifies CATSRENDRAYEQYF.

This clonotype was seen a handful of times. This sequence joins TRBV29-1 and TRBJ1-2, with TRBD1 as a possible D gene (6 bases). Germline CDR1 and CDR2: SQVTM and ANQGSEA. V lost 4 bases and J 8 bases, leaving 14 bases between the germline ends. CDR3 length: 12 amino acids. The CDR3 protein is CSVGSQGTGYTF. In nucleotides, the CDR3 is TGCAGCGTTGGTAGTCAGGGGACGGGCTACACCTTC.

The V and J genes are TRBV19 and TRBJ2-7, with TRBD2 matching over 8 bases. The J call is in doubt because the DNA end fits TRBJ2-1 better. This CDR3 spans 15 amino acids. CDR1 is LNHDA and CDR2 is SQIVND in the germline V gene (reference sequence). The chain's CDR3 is CASSIYAGGWDEQFF. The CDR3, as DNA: TGTGCCAGTAGTATCTATGCGGGAGGTTGGGATGAGCAGTTCTTC.

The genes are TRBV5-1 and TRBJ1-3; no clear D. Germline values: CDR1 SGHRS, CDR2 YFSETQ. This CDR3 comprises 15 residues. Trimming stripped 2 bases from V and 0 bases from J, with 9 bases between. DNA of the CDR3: TGCGCCAGCAGCTTAGACGGACCCTCTGGAAACACCATATATTTT. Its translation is CASSLDGPSGNTIYF.

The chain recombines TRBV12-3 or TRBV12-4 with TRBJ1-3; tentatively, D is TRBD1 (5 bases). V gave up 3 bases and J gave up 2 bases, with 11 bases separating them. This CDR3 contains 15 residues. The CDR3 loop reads CASSFRTGPGNTIYF. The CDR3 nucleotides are TGTGCCAGCAGTTTTCGTACAGGACCTGGAAACACCATATATTTT.

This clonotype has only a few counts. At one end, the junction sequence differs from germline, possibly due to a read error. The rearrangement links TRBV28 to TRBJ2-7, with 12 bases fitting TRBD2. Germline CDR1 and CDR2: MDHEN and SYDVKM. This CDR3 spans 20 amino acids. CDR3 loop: CASSPTTPMLTSGRRNERFF. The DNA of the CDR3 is TGTGCCAGCAGTCCCACCACGCCCATGTTGACTAGCGGGAGAAGGAATGAGCGTTTCTTC.

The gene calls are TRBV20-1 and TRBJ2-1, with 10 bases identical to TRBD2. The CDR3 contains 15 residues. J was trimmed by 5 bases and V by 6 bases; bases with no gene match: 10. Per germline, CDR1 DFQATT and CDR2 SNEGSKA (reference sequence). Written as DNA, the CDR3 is TGCAGTGCCACTTCTAGCGGGAGACATAACAATGAGCAGTTCTTC. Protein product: CSATSSGRHNNEQFF.

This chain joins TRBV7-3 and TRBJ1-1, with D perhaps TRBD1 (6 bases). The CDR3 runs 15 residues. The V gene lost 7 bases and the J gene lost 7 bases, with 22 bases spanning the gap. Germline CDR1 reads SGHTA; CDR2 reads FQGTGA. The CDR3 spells CASNSQSGTLDEAFF. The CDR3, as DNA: TGTGCCAGCAACTCCCAGTCCGGGACACTTGATGAAGCTTTCTTT.

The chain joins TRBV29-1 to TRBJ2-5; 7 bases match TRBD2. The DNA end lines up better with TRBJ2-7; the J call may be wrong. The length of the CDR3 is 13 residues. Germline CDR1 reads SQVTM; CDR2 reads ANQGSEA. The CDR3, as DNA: TGCAGCGTTGCCCGGGGGGTAGCCTACGAGCAGTACTTC. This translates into CSVARGVAYEQYF.

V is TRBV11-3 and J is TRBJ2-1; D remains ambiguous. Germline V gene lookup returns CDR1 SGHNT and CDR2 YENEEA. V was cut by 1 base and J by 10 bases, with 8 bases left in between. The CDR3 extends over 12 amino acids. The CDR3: CASSLVGREQFF. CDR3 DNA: TGTGCCAGCAGCTTAGTGGGTAGGGAGCAGTTCTTC.

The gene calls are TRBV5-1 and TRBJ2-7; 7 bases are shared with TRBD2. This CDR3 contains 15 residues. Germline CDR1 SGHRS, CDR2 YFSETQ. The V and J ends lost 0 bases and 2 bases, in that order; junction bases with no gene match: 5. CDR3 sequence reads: CASSLASGRTYEQYF. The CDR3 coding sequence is TGCGCCAGCAGCTTGGCTAGCGGACGGACCTACGAGCAGTACTTC.

CDR3 amino acids: CASTQDGRGTEAFF. The CDR3 DNA sequence: TGTGCCAGCACCCAGGACGGACGGGGCACTGAAGCTTTCTTT. This sequence joins TRBV12-3 or TRBV12-4 and TRBJ1-1, with D uncertain. V was shortened by 7 bases and J by 4 bases, with 16 bases between the two germline ends. The CDR3 totals 14 residues.

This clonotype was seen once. CDR3 sequence reads: CASSVGGTGTGGEKLFF. The CDR3 region has the DNA TGTGCCAGCAGCGTAGGAGGGACCGGGACAGGAGGCGAAAAACTGTTTTTT. The chain combines TRBV9 with TRBJ1-4; TRBD1 aligns across 8 bases. Germline-derived CDR1 and CDR2 are SGDLS and YYNGEE. The CDR3 sequence is 17 residues long. The ends lost 0 bases at V and 8 bases at J; junction bases unmatched: 12.

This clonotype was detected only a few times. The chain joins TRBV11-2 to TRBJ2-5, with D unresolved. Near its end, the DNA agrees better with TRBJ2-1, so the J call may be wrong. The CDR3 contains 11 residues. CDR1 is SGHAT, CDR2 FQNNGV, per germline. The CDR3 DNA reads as TGTGCCAGCAGCATATCATTGGAGCAGTTCTTC. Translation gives CASSISLEQFF.